This is a list of T cell receptor beta chains from one sample in a study of neoadjuvant anti-PD-1 for oral cavity cancer. Clones were read by immunoSEQ multiplex PCR, and TCRdb kept only the in-frame ones, dropping some. The sample holds about 68,000 clones, 70% to 90% seen once. The source was PBMCs, collected after nivolumab (anti-PD-1) treatment. The receptors shown here come from a person aged 35-79 years with oral cavity squamous cell carcinoma. Each CDR3 is given with its conserved first and last residue.

CDR3aa: CASSLGGGSNQPQHF; j_gene: TRBJ1-5; v_gene: TRBV5-6
CDR3aa: CASSYLHGGPEQYF; j_gene: TRBJ2-7; v_gene: TRBV6-5
CDR3aa: CASSESGDSPLHF; j_gene: TRBJ1-6; v_gene: TRBV10-2
CDR3aa: CASSLTGTSGIRDEQFF; j_gene: TRBJ2-1; v_gene: TRBV5-1
CDR3aa: CASSSSGTVIFYTF; j_gene: TRBJ1-2; v_gene: TRBV9
CDR3aa: CAWSVRGGTEAFF; j_gene: TRBJ1-1; v_gene: TRBV30
CDR3aa: CASKVQGSGNTIYF; j_gene: TRBJ1-3; v_gene: TRBV28
CDR3aa: CASSSDSSYEQYF; j_gene: TRBJ2-7; v_gene: TRBV11-3
CDR3aa: CASSLDTEEKLFF; j_gene: TRBJ1-4; v_gene: TRBV7-9
CDR3aa: CASSATPRGNTIYF; j_gene: TRBJ1-3; v_gene: TRBV9
CDR3aa: CASSDLGVNQPQHF; j_gene: TRBJ1-5; v_gene: TRBV2
CDR3aa: CASSLQGAPYGYTF; j_gene: TRBJ1-2; v_gene: TRBV28